The rows below give T cell receptor beta chains drawn from one sample of a study of blood T cell repertoires in COVID-19. The assay was immunoSEQ multiplex PCR, and TCRdb's table has in-frame clones only and misses some. The sample has 20,000 to 30,000 clones, around 65% seen once. The sequenced sample consisted of peripheral blood. These receptor sequences come from a man aged 55-75 years with active or convalescent COVID-19. Both conserved end residues are part of each CDR3. The D gene is left open where the match is weak. Clone size is given for some rows only: seen once, a few or many times, or a class if the clone is expanded.

CDR3	DNA	D	size	V	J
CASSSRLAVYEQYF	TGTGCCAGCAGCTCGCGACTAGCGGTCTACGAGCAGTACTTC	TRBD2	.	TRBV5-6	TRBJ2-7
CASSQVVAVSSYEQYF	TGTGCCAGCAGCCAAGTCGTCGCGGTTAGCTCCTACGAGCAGTACTTC	.	.	TRBV4-2	TRBJ2-7
CASSQDRDGRANVLTF	TGCGCCAGCAGCCAGGACAGGGATGGGAGGGCCAACGTCCTGACTTTC	TRBD1	once	TRBV4-1	TRBJ2-6
CASSPGTVSYEQYF	TGTGCCAGCAGCCCTGGAACAGTATCCTACGAGCAGTACTTC	.	.	TRBV5-4	TRBJ2-7
CASRTSGGTDTQYF	TGTGCCAGCAGGACTAGCGGGGGCACAGATACGCAGTATTTT	TRBD2	.	TRBV11-2	TRBJ2-3
CASSPTTGSYGYTF	TGTGCCAGCAGTCCGACAACAGGGTCCTATGGCTACACCTTC	.	.	TRBV27	TRBJ1-2
CASSPLWGLPDYEQYF	TGTGCCAGCTCACCCCTCTGGGGACTTCCCGACTACGAGCAGTACTTC	.	.	TRBV18	TRBJ2-7
CASSRGQGIGVSSYNEQFF	TGTGCCAGTAGTAGGGGACAGGGGATAGGGGTGAGCTCCTACAATGAGCAGTTCTTC	TRBD1	.	TRBV19	TRBJ2-1
CASSIRQGATYEQYF	TGTGCCAGTAGTATCCGACAGGGGGCAACCTACGAGCAGTACTTC	TRBD1	.	TRBV19	TRBJ2-7
CALRQGNSPLHF	TGTGCCCTCCGACAGGGTAATTCACCCCTCCACTTT	TRBD1	.	TRBV30	TRBJ1-6
CASSLEAGDMFF	TGTGCCAGCAGCTTGGAGGCAGGGGACATGTTCTTC	.	once	TRBV5-4	TRBJ2-1
CATSGRDRGNNQPQHF	TGTGCCACCAGCGGCCGGGACAGGGGGAATAATCAGCCCCAGCATTTT	TRBD1	.	TRBV15	TRBJ1-5
CASRPWDRERSNTEAFF	TGCGCCAGCAGGCCATGGGACAGGGAAAGGTCGAACACTGAAGCTTTCTTT	TRBD1	.	TRBV10-2	TRBJ1-1
CASSPTPAGAINTGELFF	TGTGCCAGTAGCCCAACCCCCGCGGGGGCCATTAACACCGGGGAGCTGTTTTTT	.	.	TRBV19	TRBJ2-2
CASSLDSRQPQHF	TGTGCCAGCAGCTTAGATTCACGGCAGCCCCAGCATTTT	.	.	TRBV7-2	TRBJ1-5
CASSFHGTGQTYGYTF	TGTGCCAGCAGTTTCCACGGGACAGGCCAGACCTATGGCTACACCTTC	TRBD1	.	TRBV27	TRBJ1-2
CASSESKGARGYTF	TGCGCCAGCAGTGAGTCGAAGGGGGCGCGGGGCTACACCTTC	TRBD1	.	TRBV10-2	TRBJ1-2
CASSSFTQDTQYF	TGTGCCAGCAGCTCTTTTACGCAGGATACGCAGTATTTT	.	.	TRBV5-4	TRBJ2-3
CAIRTQGDTEAFF	TGTGCCATCAGAACACAGGGGGACACTGAAGCTTTCTTT	TRBD1	.	TRBV10-3	TRBJ1-1
CATSRGWVTSGSSAGELFF	TGTGCCACCAGCAGAGGGTGGGTGACTAGCGGGAGTTCTGCCGGGGAGCTGTTTTTT	TRBD2	.	TRBV15	TRBJ2-2
CASSPPGTLISYNEQFF	TGTGCCAGCTCACCCCCAGGGACTTTAATATCCTACAATGAGCAGTTCTTC	.	few	TRBV18	TRBJ2-1
CASSEGLADNEQFF	TGTGCCAGCAGCGAGGGACTAGCGGACAATGAGCAGTTCTTC	.	.	TRBV21-1	TRBJ2-1
CASSPADRYGYTF	TGTGCCAGCTCACCCGCAGATCGCTATGGCTACACCTTC	.	.	TRBV18	TRBJ1-2
CASGGQAKYEQYF	TGTGCCAGCGGGGGACAGGCAAAGTACGAGCAGTACTTC	TRBD1	.	TRBV7-9	TRBJ2-7
CASSSGSGANVLTF	TGTGCCAGCAGCTCGGGATCTGGGGCCAACGTCCTGACTTTC	.	.	TRBV7-9	TRBJ2-6
CASSVSGKGTGELFF	TGCGCCAGCAGCGTTAGCGGGAAAGGCACCGGGGAGCTGTTTTTT	TRBD2	.	TRBV5-1	TRBJ2-2
CASNPPGEETQYF	TGTGCCAGCAACCCCCCGGGGGAAGAGACCCAGTACTTC	.	.	TRBV5-4	TRBJ2-5
CASSLVGPGANVLTF	TGTGCCAGCAGCTTGGTGGGGCCTGGGGCCAACGTCCTGACTTTC	.	.	TRBV5-4	TRBJ2-6
CASSPSMGYEQYF	TGTGCCAGCAGTCCTAGTATGGGCTACGAGCAGTACTTC	.	.	TRBV7-9	TRBJ2-7
CASGRGSTDTQYF	TGTGCCAGCGGTCGGGGGTCCACAGATACGCAGTATTTT	.	.	TRBV6-5	TRBJ2-3
CASSEWTTGVIGEKLFF	TGTGCCAGCAGTGAATGGACAACAGGGGTAATAGGGGAAAAACTGTTTTTT	TRBD1	.	TRBV25-1	TRBJ1-4
CASSYRGSYNEQFF	TGTGCCAGCAGTTATAGGGGCAGCTACAATGAGCAGTTCTTC	.	.	TRBV6-2/TRBV6-3	TRBJ2-1
CASSQDSGQGADTQYF	TGTGCCAGCAGCCAAGACTCGGGTCAGGGGGCAGATACGCAGTATTTT	TRBD1	.	TRBV4-2	TRBJ2-3
CASSGFGGGELFF	TGTGCCAGCAGCGGATTCGGGGGCGGGGAGCTGTTTTTT	.	.	TRBV5-4	TRBJ2-2
CASSPGQGFSGELFF	TGCGCCAGCAGCCCGGGACAGGGTTTTTCCGGGGAGCTGTTTTTT	TRBD1	.	TRBV10-1	TRBJ2-2
CASSLAGGTGIYEQYF	TGTGCCAGCAGCTTAGCGGGTGGGACAGGGATCTACGAGCAGTACTTC	TRBD1	.	TRBV7-8	TRBJ2-7
CASSFRGSAPGELFF	TGTGCCAGCAGCTTTAGGGGGAGCGCCCCCGGGGAGCTGTTTTTT	.	.	TRBV7-9	TRBJ2-2
CASSRATGGAPYGYTF	TGTGCCAGCAGTAGGGCCACAGGGGGCGCTCCCTATGGCTACACCTTC	TRBD1	.	TRBV27	TRBJ1-2
CASSGPGGFEAFF	TGTGCCAGCTCTGGGCCAGGGGGGTTTGAAGCTTTCTTT	TRBD1	.	TRBV18	TRBJ1-1
CASSQDHGYDGYTF	TGTGCCAGCAGCCAAGATCACGGGTATGATGGCTACACCTTC	.	.	TRBV3-1/TRBV3-2	TRBJ1-2
CASSSNRYNEQFF	TGTGCCAGCAGTTCCAACAGGTACAATGAGCAGTTCTTC	.	.	TRBV6-6	TRBJ2-1
CATSRDPSGAQPQHF	TGTGCCACCAGCAGAGATCCTTCAGGGGCTCAGCCCCAGCATTTT	.	.	TRBV15	TRBJ1-5
CASSLAVFLTGLETQYF	TGCGCCAGCAGCTTGGCCGTATTCCTAACGGGTTTGGAGACCCAGTACTTC	.	.	TRBV5-1	TRBJ2-5
CASSPWTTQDTGELFF	TGCGCCAGCAGCCCTTGGACTACCCAGGATACCGGGGAGCTGTTTTTT	.	few	TRBV4-1	TRBJ2-2
CASSWGGTEAFF	TGCGCCAGCAGCTGGGGCGGTACTGAAGCTTTCTTT	.	.	TRBV5-1	TRBJ1-1
CASTSTGDYGYTF	TGTGCCAGTACCTCGACAGGGGATTATGGCTACACCTTC	TRBD1	.	TRBV19	TRBJ1-2
CASSFRDTSSYEQYF	TGTGCCAGCAGCTTCCGGGACACCAGCTCCTACGAGCAGTACTTC	.	.	TRBV9	TRBJ2-7
CASPPPSNQPQHF	TGTGCCAGCCCCCCCCCAAGCAATCAGCCCCAGCATTTT	.	.	TRBV7-9	TRBJ1-5
CASLGPRNTEAFF	TGTGCCTCCTTGGGCCCCAGGAACACTGAAGCTTTCTTT	.	few	TRBV30	TRBJ1-1
CASSLLFMVGGNTGELFF	TGCGCCAGCAGCTTGCTATTTATGGTCGGAGGGAACACCGGGGAGCTGTTTTTT	.	.	TRBV5-1	TRBJ2-2